The source of this TCR beta chain is a study of graft-versus-host responses after intestinal transplantation. Study as a whole: Multivisceral, liver-intestinal, or isolated intestinal transplants were performed in recipients. Recipients were all induced with anti-thymocyte globulin, then given tacrolimus and steroids for 2 to 4 years.

The ends were cut back, 3 bases at V and 1 base at J, with 9 bases in the middle. The CDR3 is 13 amino acids. Germline V gives CDR1 GTSNPN, CDR2 SVGIG (reference sequence). This table comes from immunoSEQ multiplex PCR, and its TCRdb copy is limited to in-frame clones, with some not included. The table lists around 71,000 clones, approximately 96% of them singletons, with less than 0.65% in the top ten. Worth noting for this clone: What it recognizes is unknown.

This sample comprised unstimulated CD8+ T cells sorted from spleen or lymph node cells, obtained before intestinal transplant. The TCR was taken from a human donor who received an intestinal transplant. The chain links TRBV30 to TRBJ1-1; D is perhaps TRBD1 (5 bases). The DNA for the CDR3 is TGTGCCTGGAGCCTGGGGGGGAACACTGAAGCTTTCTTT. Translating gives CAWSLGGNTEAFF. Full variable domain (missing parts from reference TRBV30 and TRBJ1-1): SQTIHQWPATLVQPVGSPLSLECTVEGTSNPNLYWYRQAAGRGLQLLFYSVGIGQISSEVPQNLSASRPQDRQFILSSKKLLLSDSGFYLCAWSLGGNTEAFFGQGTRLTVV.